One sample yielded the 18 T cell receptor beta chains listed below, sequenced in a study of T cell changes during pregnancy in multiple sclerosis. Assay: immunoSEQ multiplex PCR; the TCRdb copy retains only in-frame clones and omits some. This sample yields some 32,000 clones, of which around nine tenths are seen a single time; 4.3% belongs to the top ten. The material was CD8+ T cells from peripheral blood mononuclear cells, obtained in the second trimester of pregnancy. The receptors were sampled from a female donor with multiple sclerosis, enrolled in a pregnancy study.

The V and J genes are TRBV13 and TRBJ2-1; TRBD2 aligns across 10 bases. With V trimmed by 1 base and J by 6 bases, 6 bases remained unmatched. The CDR3 sequence is 16 residues long. CDR1 PRHDT and CDR2 FYEKMQ come from the germline V gene (reference sequence). CDR3 region: CASSLAETSGSNEQFF. As DNA, the CDR3 is TGTGCCAGCAGCTTAGCGGAGACTAGCGGGTCCAATGAGCAGTTCTTC.

This chain joins TRBV19 and TRBJ2-1, with a tentative D call TRBD2 (5 bases). CDR3 length: 13 amino acids. Trimming removed 7 bases from V and 4 bases from J, with 11 bases in between. Looked up from germline, CDR1 is LNHDA and CDR2 is SQIVND (reference sequence). CDR3 sequence (DNA): TGTGCCAGTAAGACCCCGGGGTACAATGAGCAGTTCTTC. This encodes CASKTPGYNEQFF.

The DNA for the CDR3 is TGTGCCAGTAGTATAGATAGCGGGAGTGCTAATGAGCAGTTCTTC. Its translation is CASSIDSGSANEQFF. The chain joins TRBV19 to TRBJ2-1; 9 bases map to TRBD2. V gave up 0 bases and J gave up 7 bases; unmatched junction bases: 4. The germline V gene has CDR1 LNHDA and CDR2 SQIVND (reference sequence). The CDR3 totals 15 residues.

The chain joins TRBV7-6 to TRBJ2-2, with D unresolved. V was shortened by 1 base and J by 8 bases, with 5 bases between the two germline ends. Germline CDR1 is SGHVS and CDR2 is FNYEAQ. CDR3 size: 12 residues. The CDR3 loop is CASSLVSGELFF. CDR3 coding DNA: TGTGCCAGCAGCTTAGTCTCTGGGGAGCTGTTTTTT.

This chain links TRBV29-1 with TRBJ2-1, with 7 nucleotides matching TRBD2. Unmatched junction bases numbered 9, after V lost 6 bases and J lost 10 bases. The CDR3 extends over 12 amino acids. Germline CDR1 reads SQVTM; CDR2 reads ANQGSEA. CDR3 protein: CSVGPGLREQFF. The CDR3, as DNA: TGCAGCGTAGGTCCGGGACTACGAGAGCAGTTCTTC.

The chain recombines TRBV6-5 with TRBJ1-2; 7 nucleotides agree with TRBD1. CDR1 and CDR2 from the germline V gene are MNHEY and SVGAGI. This CDR3 has 14 amino acids. V trimming: 4 bases; J trimming: 3 bases; junction bases outside the gene matches: 5. The CDR3 coding sequence is TGTGCCAGCAGTTTGGCAGGGGGTTACTATGGCTACACCTTC. This gives the protein CASSLAGGYYGYTF.

This rearrangement joins TRBV2 to TRBJ1-1, with D tentatively TRBD1 (5 bases). This CDR3 has 15 residues. Germline CDR1 reads SNHLY; CDR2 reads FYNNEI. The V gene lost 8 bases and the J gene lost 11 bases, with 27 bases spanning the gap. CDR3 in DNA: TGTGCCAGCCCCCTTCCCGGGCAGGGTGGGGTTGGTGCTTTCTTT. Amino acids: CASPLPGQGGVGAFF.

By share, this clone ranks as medium-sized. This CDR3 is CASSSGLAGGPLSYEQYF. The CDR3 nucleotides read TGTGCCAGCAGCTCGGGACTAGCGGGAGGGCCACTATCCTACGAGCAGTACTTC. V and J are TRBV7-9 and TRBJ2-7, with 16 bases matching TRBD2. V was clipped by 4 bases and J by 1 base; unmatched bases: 7. CDR1 is SEHNR, CDR2 FQNEAQ, per germline (reference sequence). The CDR3 contains 18 residues.

The J gene is TRBJ2-7, the V gene TRBV13; tentatively, D is TRBD1 (7 bases). Germline assignment: CDR1 PRHDT and CDR2 FYEKMQ (reference sequence). This CDR3 has 14 amino acids. The V end lost 5 bases, the J end lost 3 bases, and 14 bases lay between the germline ends. The CDR3 DNA follows: TGTGCCAGCAGCACCCGCGGGGACAGCTACGAGCAGTACTTC. Amino acid sequence: CASSTRGDSYEQYF.

The chain is built from TRBV29-1 and TRBJ2-7; D is unresolved. The CDR3 contains 14 residues. Germline CDR1 and CDR2: SQVTM and ANQGSEA. Trimming removed 3 bases at V and 0 bases at J, with 12 bases between. In nucleotides, the CDR3 is TGCAGCGTTGAGTTCTCCGGTAGCTCCTACGAGCAGTACTTC. Amino acid sequence: CSVEFSGSSYEQYF.

The chain recombines TRBV6-1 with TRBJ1-5; 12 positions agree with TRBD1. Trimming removed 3 bases from V and 0 bases from J; junction bases left unmatched: 6. Germline-derived CDR1 and CDR2 are MNHNS and SASEGT. The CDR3 is 18 residues long. The CDR3 spells CASSEGQGALTSNQPQHF. DNA for the CDR3: TGTGCCAGCAGTGAGGGACAGGGGGCACTCACTAGCAATCAGCCCCAGCATTTT.

The V gene is TRBV2, the J gene TRBJ1-2; D unclear. Germline V gene data show CDR1 as SNHLY and CDR2 as FYNNEI. The CDR3 extends over 17 amino acids. V was pared by 3 bases and J by 4 bases, with 21 bases between. The CDR3 DNA reads as TGTGCCAGCAGTGATGCGGCAGTTTCCCAGCTTTTCTATGGCTACACCTTC. As protein: CASSDAAVSQLFYGYTF. The variable domain in full, completed from reference TRBV2 and TRBJ1-2, reads EPEVTQTPSHQVTQMGQEVILRCVPISNHLYFYWYRQILGQKVEFLVSFYNNEISEKSEIFDDQFSVERPDGSNFTLKIRSTKLEDSAMYFCASSDAAVSQLFYGYTFGSGTRLTVV.

V usage is TRBV19 and J usage is TRBJ2-1; 8 bases are a match to TRBD2. CDR3 length equals 14 residues. J was trimmed by 3 bases and V by 6 bases; bases with no gene match: 4. The V gene's germline CDR1 is LNHDA and CDR2 SQIVND (reference sequence). In DNA form, the CDR3 reads TGTGCCAGTAGCCCGCGGGGGGTCTACAATGAGCAGTTCTTC. This translates into CASSPRGVYNEQFF.

This sequence joins TRBV10-3 and TRBJ1-6; 8 bases are shared with TRBD1. This CDR3 spans 16 amino acids. J gave up 8 bases and V 2 bases, and 8 bases lay outside the gene matches. Germline CDR1 ENHRY, CDR2 SYGVKD. The CDR3 loop is CAISEVEGQAYSPLHF. The CDR3, as DNA: TGTGCCATCAGTGAGGTAGAGGGACAGGCCTATTCACCCCTCCACTTT.

The CDR3 coding sequence is TGTGCCAGCAGTGACTCAGCGGGAGGGCCAGATACGCAGTATTTT. Its protein product is CASSDSAGGPDTQYF. This chain uses TRBV6-4 with TRBJ2-3; 10 bases fit TRBD2. This CDR3 has 15 amino acids. Germline V CDR1 and CDR2: MRHNA, SNTAGT. The V and J ends lost 0 bases and 4 bases, in that order; junction bases with no gene match: 1.

The chain recombines TRBV18 with TRBJ2-7, with 8 bases matching TRBD1. The CDR3 extends over 15 amino acids. Looked up from germline, CDR1 is KGHSH and CDR2 is LQKENI. The V gene end was trimmed by 5 bases and the J gene end by 4 bases; junction bases not matched to a gene: 10. CDR3 residues: CASSEPGQVRYEQYF. The CDR3 region has the DNA TGTGCCAGCTCAGAACCGGGACAGGTACGATACGAGCAGTACTTC.

The chain uses TRBV28 and TRBJ1-3; TRBD1 aligns across 7 bases. V shed 7 bases, J shed 4 bases, and the junction held 4 bases outside the gene matches. Germline CDR1 MDHEN, CDR2 SYDVKM. The CDR3 sequence is 13 residues long. The CDR3 bases are TGTGCCAGCACCACGGGACAGGGAAACACCATATATTTT. Protein product: CASTTGQGNTIYF.

The V and J genes are TRBV5-1 and TRBJ2-7; weak D call: TRBD1 (6 bases). V was pared by 0 bases and J by 2 bases, with 15 bases between. The CDR3 consists of 16 residues. Per the germline V gene, CDR1 is SGHRS and CDR2 is YFSETQ. For the CDR3, the DNA is TGCGCCAGCAGCTTGGGGTCATCGACAGGACCCTACGAGCAGTACTTC. As protein: CASSLGSSTGPYEQYF. The full variable domain, with the rest looked up from reference TRBV5-1 and TRBJ2-7, is KAGVTQTPRYLIKTRGQQVTLSCSPISGHRSVSWYQQTPGQGLQFLFEYFSETQRNKGNFPGRFSGRQFSNSRSEMNVSTLELGDSALYLCASSLGSSTGPYEQYFGPGTRLTVT.